Only one count was recorded for the clone carrying this T cell receptor beta chain. What it binds is unknown. Losses at the gene ends were 5 bases for V and 6 bases for J; bases not matched to a gene: 9. Germline V gene lookup returns CDR1 MNHEY and CDR2 SVGEGT. This CDR3 is 14 amino acids long. Using immunoSEQ multiplex PCR, the repertoire was profiled, and TCRdb retains in-frame clones only, with some absent. The sample contains about 160,000 clones, roughly 86% of which appear only once. The data are from a study of T cell responses to AZD1222 COVID-19 vaccine. Study observations and caveats: Possibly, clonal diversity was underestimated; donors were largely white British and included more females.

The chain combines TRBV6-2 or TRBV6-3 with TRBJ2-7, with TRBD1 matching 8 bases. This sequence originates from an adult in good health. The sample was peripheral blood, taken on day 0 of AZD1222 vaccination. CDR3 coding DNA: TGTGCCAGCAGTAGACCGGGACAGGCCCCCGAGCAGTACTTC. Amino acids: CASSRPGQAPEQYF.